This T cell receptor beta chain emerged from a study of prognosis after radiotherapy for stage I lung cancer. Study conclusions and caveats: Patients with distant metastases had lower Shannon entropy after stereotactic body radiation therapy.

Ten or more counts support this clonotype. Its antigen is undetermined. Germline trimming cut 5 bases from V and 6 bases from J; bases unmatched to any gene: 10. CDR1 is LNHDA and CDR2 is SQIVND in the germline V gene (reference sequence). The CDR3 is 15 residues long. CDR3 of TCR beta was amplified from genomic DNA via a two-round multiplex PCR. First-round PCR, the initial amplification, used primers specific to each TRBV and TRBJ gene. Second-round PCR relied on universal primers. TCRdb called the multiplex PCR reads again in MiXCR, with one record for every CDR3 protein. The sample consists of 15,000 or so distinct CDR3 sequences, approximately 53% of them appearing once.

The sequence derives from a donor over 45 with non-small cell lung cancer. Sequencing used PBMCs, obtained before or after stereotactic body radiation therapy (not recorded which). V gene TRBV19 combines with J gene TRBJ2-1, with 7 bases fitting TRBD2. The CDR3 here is CASSERLALTNEQFF. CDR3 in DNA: TGTGCCAGTAGTGAGCGACTAGCTCTTACCAATGAGCAGTTCTTC.